A selection of T cell receptor beta chains follows, all from one sample in a study of blood T cell repertoires in COVID-19. Sequencing used immunoSEQ multiplex PCR; TCRdb keeps in-frame clones, though not all of them. In the table there are roughly 53,000 clones, about 88% of which are singletons. Sequenced input: peripheral blood. The receptor source for this set is a man in his sixties with acute or convalescent COVID-19. The CDR3 runs from the conserved cysteine through the conserved F or W. A D gene is named only where the DNA matches it firmly.

V gene	D gene	J gene	CDR3 protein	CDR3 DNA
TRBV7-9	TRBD2	TRBJ2-5	CASSRAGGQETQYF	TGTGCCAGCAGCCGCGCGGGGGGCCAAGAGACCCAGTACTTC
TRBV27	.	TRBJ1-2	CASSLGAAFNYGYTF	TGTGCCAGCAGTTTGGGGGCTGCCTTTAACTATGGCTACACCTTC
TRBV10-3	TRBD1	TRBJ2-7	CAIRPGQGDEQYF	TGTGCCATCAGGCCGGGACAGGGTGACGAGCAGTACTTC
TRBV2	.	TRBJ2-7	CASKDRHSYEQYF	TGTGCCAGCAAAGACCGACACTCCTACGAGCAGTACTTC
TRBV11-3	TRBD2	TRBJ2-3	CASSLAGGQNTQYF	TGTGCCAGCAGCCTAGCGGGGGGGCAAAATACGCAGTATTTT
TRBV5-1	TRBD1	TRBJ1-1	CASSLLTPGQGIMNTEAFF	TGCGCCAGCAGCTTACTGACCCCGGGACAGGGTATCATGAACACTGAAGCTTTCTTT
TRBV6-5	TRBD1	TRBJ2-1	CASSYSSGQVNNEQFF	TGTGCCAGCAGTTACTCGAGCGGACAGGTTAACAATGAGCAGTTCTTC
TRBV9	TRBD1	TRBJ1-1	CASSPRGQGLGTEAFF	TGTGCCAGCAGCCCACGGGGACAGGGGTTGGGCACTGAAGCTTTCTTT
TRBV6-1	TRBD1	TRBJ1-6	CASSGSRDRFYNSPLHF	TGTGCCAGCAGTGGGTCTCGGGACAGGTTTTATAATTCACCCCTCCACTTT
TRBV2	TRBD2	TRBJ2-2	CASSKGLLGTGELFF	TGTGCCAGCAGTAAGGGACTATTGGGGACCGGGGAGCTGTTTTTT
TRBV6-4	.	TRBJ1-1	CASSKDGGTMAEAFF	TGTGCCAGCAGTAAAGACGGGGGGACAATGGCTGAAGCTTTCTTT